One and the same sample provided the 30 T cell receptor beta chains below, sequenced in a study of cytomegalovirus exposure and HLA in healthy donors. This PCR relied on a set of 60 Vbeta primers and 13 Jbeta primers. Generated by immunoSEQ multiplex PCR, the TCRdb table keeps only in-frame clones and is missing some. The sample has over 100,000 clones; 50% to 80% are singletons. The sequenced material came from PBMCs. Receptors originate from a woman in her thirties or forties in good health and CMV-seropositive.

J is TRBJ2-7 and V is TRBV28; TRBD1 aligns across 9 bases. The CDR3 sequence is 14 residues long. Germline CDR1 reads MDHEN; CDR2 reads SYDVKM. With 6 bases clipped from V and 3 bases from J, the junction kept 6 bases outside the gene matches. The CDR3 loop reads CASRGGTGLYEQYF. As DNA, the CDR3 is TGTGCCAGCAGGGGGGGGACAGGGCTCTACGAGCAGTACTTC. The full variable domain, completed using reference TRBV28 and TRBJ2-7, is DVKVTQSSRYLVKRTGEKVFLECVQDMDHENMFWYRQDPGLGLRLIYFSYDVKMKEKGDIPEGYSVSREKKERFSLILESASTNQTSMYLCASRGGTGLYEQYFGPGTRLTVT.

This clone was detected only a few times. The V call is TRBV7-8, the J call TRBJ1-1; perhaps TRBD1 as D (6 bases). The V gene lost 4 bases and the J gene lost 0 bases, with 6 bases spanning the gap. The germline V gene encodes CDR1 SGHVS and CDR2 FQNEAQ. This CDR3 region has 13 residues. In nucleotides, the CDR3 is TGTGCCAGCAGCTACAGGGTGAACACTGAAGCTTTCTTT. Amino acids: CASSYRVNTEAFF.

This chain links TRBV15 with TRBJ1-6; the D gene is possibly TRBD1 (5 bases). V lost 1 base to trimming and J lost 4 bases, with 17 bases between them. The CDR3 length is 18 residues. Per germline, CDR1 LNHNV and CDR2 YYDKDF (reference sequence). The CDR3 protein is CATSRVLARERYNSPLHF. CDR3 bases: TGTGCCACCAGCAGAGTTCTGGCCAGGGAACGATATAATTCACCCCTCCACTTT.

This clone showed up just a few times. J is TRBJ2-1 and V is TRBV7-2; 10 nucleotides line up with TRBD2. Per germline, CDR1 SGHTA and CDR2 FQGNSA. V gave up 6 bases and J gave up 3 bases; unmatched junction bases: 11. The CDR3 has 17 amino acids. CDR3 region: CASRKTSGLPFYNEQFF. CDR3 DNA sequence: TGTGCCAGCAGAAAGACTAGCGGGCTGCCGTTCTACAATGAGCAGTTCTTC. Drawing the rest from reference TRBV7-2 and TRBJ2-1, the complete variable domain is GAGVSQSPSNKVTEKGKDVELRCDPISGHTALYWYRQSLGQGLEFLIYFQGNSAPDKSGLPSDRFSAERTGGSVSTLTIQRTQQEDSAVYLCASRKTSGLPFYNEQFFGPGTRLTVL.

The chain is built from TRBV6-4 and TRBJ1-1; 8 nucleotides agree with TRBD1. The germline V gene encodes CDR1 MRHNA and CDR2 SNTAGT. The ends lost 6 bases at V and 5 bases at J; junction bases unmatched: 5. The CDR3 runs 13 residues. CDR3 protein: CASSQGQETEAFF. The CDR3 DNA follows: TGTGCCAGCAGCCAGGGACAGGAGACTGAAGCTTTCTTT.

The rearrangement joins TRBV28 to TRBJ2-5; TRBD2 agrees at 8 bases. CDR1 and CDR2 (germline): MDHEN, SYDVKM. The J segment lost 1 base and the V segment lost 6 bases, leaving 7 bases of the junction unmatched. This CDR3 contains 15 residues. The CDR3 DNA reads as TGTGCCAGCAGCAGTCTAGCGGGTACCCAAGAGACCCAGTACTTC. Translated, it gives CASSSLAGTQETQYF. The complete variable domain, with remaining parts taken from reference TRBV28 and TRBJ2-5, reads DVKVTQSSRYLVKRTGEKVFLECVQDMDHENMFWYRQDPGLGLRLIYFSYDVKMKEKGDIPEGYSVSREKKERFSLILESASTNQTSMYLCASSSLAGTQETQYFGPGTRLLVL.

This clone has a handful of counts. This rearrangement joins TRBV6-5 to TRBJ1-2, with a weak D call TRBD1 (5 bases). Trimming pared 7 bases from V and 2 bases from J, leaving 8 bases between. This CDR3 has 12 amino acids. Germline V gene sequence: CDR1 MNHEY, CDR2 SVGAGI. CDR3 loop: CASMGLNYGYTF. DNA for the CDR3: TGTGCCAGCATGGGACTCAACTATGGCTACACCTTC.

CDR3 sequence reads: CASSYSTGGLGGYTF. CDR3 sequence (DNA): TGTGCCAGCAGTTACTCTACAGGTGGGCTCGGGGGCTACACCTTC. V is TRBV6-5 and J is TRBJ1-2, with a tentative D call TRBD1 (5 bases). CDR3 length equals 15 residues. V was pared by 0 bases and J by 8 bases, with 16 bases between. CDR1 is MNHEY and CDR2 is SVGAGI in the germline V gene.

The V and J genes are TRBV5-1 and TRBJ2-7; 12 bases are a match to TRBD2. The trim removed 3 bases at V and 2 bases at J, leaving 9 bases unmatched. Germline loops: CDR1 SGHRS, CDR2 YFSETQ. The CDR3 is 17 residues long. Here the CDR3 reads CASSWVTSGSSPYEQYF. CDR3 bases: TGCGCCAGCAGCTGGGTGACTAGCGGGAGTTCCCCCTACGAGCAGTACTTC.

The rearrangement uses TRBV19 and TRBJ1-5, with TRBD1 matching 11 bases. CDR1 LNHDA and CDR2 SQIVND come from the germline V gene (reference sequence). The CDR3 extends over 15 amino acids. The V gene end was trimmed by 4 bases and the J gene end by 4 bases; junction bases not matched to a gene: 3. The CDR3 DNA follows: TGTGCCAGTAGTAGAGGACAGGGGGCAAATCAGCCCCAGCATTTT. Its protein product is CASSRGQGANQPQHF.

V is TRBV5-1 and J is TRBJ1-2; TRBD1 agrees at 7 bases. CDR1 is SGHRS and CDR2 is YFSETQ in the germline V gene. CDR3 length equals 15 residues. V was pared by 2 bases and J by 8 bases, with 12 bases of the junction left unmatched. Written as DNA, the CDR3 is TGCGCCAGCAGCTTCCAAGGACAGGCCGTTGAAGGCTACACCTTC. Translated: CASSFQGQAVEGYTF.

The genes are TRBV7-2 and TRBJ2-1; D is perhaps TRBD1 (6 bases). Trimming shortened V by 5 bases and J by 8 bases, and 16 bases separated the two germline ends. This CDR3 region has 14 residues. Germline values: CDR1 SGHTA, CDR2 FQGNSA. The CDR3 nucleotides are TGTGCCAGCAGCGGCACTTGGGGGCGCGATGAGCAGTTCTTC. As protein: CASSGTWGRDEQFF.

V and J are TRBV18 and TRBJ2-3; TRBD2 agrees at 9 bases. The CDR3 extends over 16 amino acids. Germline CDR1 KGHSH, CDR2 LQKENI. J was trimmed by 2 bases and V by 1 base; bases with no gene match: 4. The CDR3 coding sequence is TGTGCCAGCTCACCACTAGCGGGGGCCCACACAGATACGCAGTATTTT. It specifies CASSPLAGAHTDTQYF. Together with reference TRBV18 and TRBJ2-3, the CDR3 gives the full variable domain: NAGVMQNPRHLVRRRGQEARLRCSPMKGHSHVYWYRQLPEEGLKFMVYLQKENIIDESGMPKERFSAEFPKEGPSILRIQQVVRGDSAAYFCASSPLAGAHTDTQYFGPGTRLTVL.

The CDR3 is CASSKQAGDWTDTQYF. The CDR3 DNA follows: TGTGCCAGTAGTAAACAAGCGGGAGATTGGACAGATACGCAGTATTTT. This rearrangement joins TRBV19 to TRBJ2-3, with 8 bases identical to TRBD2. The V and J ends lost 4 bases and 3 bases, in that order; junction bases with no gene match: 9. CDR1 is LNHDA, CDR2 SQIVND, per germline (reference sequence). There are 16 residues in the CDR3.

This chain uses TRBV11-2 with TRBJ1-1; D not certain. The length of the CDR3 is 12 residues. Deletions cut 2 bases from V and 5 bases from J, with 6 bases between. Germline assignment: CDR1 SGHAT and CDR2 FQNNGV. The DNA for the CDR3 is TGTGCCAGCAGCTTATCGAGGACTGAAGCTTTCTTT. It is translated as CASSLSRTEAFF.

The V and J genes are TRBV9 and TRBJ2-2; 7 nucleotides agree with TRBD2. Germline loops: CDR1 SGDLS, CDR2 YYNGEE. Trimming removed 2 bases from V and 0 bases from J; junction bases left unmatched: 1. This CDR3 contains 15 residues. This CDR3 reads CASSVAGANTGELFF. In DNA form, the CDR3 reads TGTGCCAGCAGCGTCGCGGGGGCGAACACCGGGGAGCTGTTTTTT.

This clone has just a few counts. V is TRBV2 and J is TRBJ1-1; D perhaps matches TRBD1 (5 bases). V lost 5 bases and J 4 bases, leaving 14 bases between the germline ends. This CDR3 is built from 14 residues. The germline V gene has CDR1 SNHLY and CDR2 FYNNEI. The CDR3 coding sequence is TGTGCCAGCAGTACCCTGCGGGGGGGCACTGAAGCTTTCTTT. Its protein is CASSTLRGGTEAFF.

The gene calls are TRBV19 and TRBJ2-3; 7 nucleotides agree with TRBD1. V lost 3 bases, J lost 3 bases, and 6 bases stayed unmatched. The CDR3 covers 15 residues. Looked up from germline, CDR1 is LNHDA and CDR2 is SQIVND (reference sequence). The DNA of the CDR3 is TGTGCCAGTAGTATGGTCAAACAGGGGACAGATACGCAGTATTTT. Translating it yields CASSMVKQGTDTQYF.

V gene TRBV5-1 combines with J gene TRBJ1-4; 8 bases agree with TRBD1. CDR1 is SGHRS, CDR2 YFSETQ, per germline. CDR3 length: 15 amino acids. V gave up 1 base and J gave up 1 base; unmatched junction bases: 0. The chain's CDR3 is CASSLTGGTNEKLFF. The CDR3 DNA follows: TGCGCCAGCAGCTTGACAGGGGGAACTAATGAAAAACTGTTTTTT.

This chain links TRBV5-1 with TRBJ2-3; 11 bases are a match to TRBD1. This CDR3 is 15 amino acids long. CDR1 is SGHRS, CDR2 YFSETQ, per germline. J lost 3 bases, V lost 4 bases, and 4 bases had no gene match. For the CDR3, the DNA is TGCGCCAGCAGCCCGGACAGGGGGCGGACAGATACGCAGTATTTT. As protein: CASSPDRGRTDTQYF.

This clone has more than one count but fewer than ten. This chain connects TRBV6-1 to TRBJ1-2; no clear D. The ends were cut back, 6 bases at V and 6 bases at J, with 14 bases in the middle. The CDR3 runs to 13 residues. Germline V gene lookup returns CDR1 MNHNS and CDR2 SASEGT. CDR3 nucleotides: TGTGCCAGCAGAGAGCGGGGTACGGATGGCTACACCTTC. It specifies CASRERGTDGYTF.

As concerns this clone: Sequence at one end of the junction differs from germline and may be a read error. The rearrangement links TRBV6-5 to TRBJ1-1; the D gene is possibly TRBD1 (6 bases). This CDR3 comprises 15 residues. Germline V gene data show CDR1 as MNHEY and CDR2 as SVGAGI. CDR3 sequence reads: CASRLTTGMNPEAFF. The CDR3 DNA reads TGTGCCAGCAGACTCACGACAGGTATGAACCCTGAAGCTTTCTTT.

The chain uses TRBV5-8 and TRBJ1-2; 8 nucleotides match TRBD1. V lost 1 base and J lost 8; bases outside the gene matches: 10. The CDR3 is 15 residues long. Looked up from germline, CDR1 is SGHTS and CDR2 is YDEGEE. DNA of the CDR3: TGTGCCAGCAGCTTGTGGTTCAGGGGGCTCGGGGGCTACACCTTC. Its translation: CASSLWFRGLGGYTF.

A few counts support this clone. The chain joins TRBV25-1 to TRBJ2-5, with TRBD1 matching 7 bases. The germline CDR1 and CDR2 sequences are MGHDK and SYGVNS. V lost 5 bases, J lost 4 bases, and 4 bases stayed unmatched. This CDR3 has 13 amino acids. CDR3 nucleotide sequence: TGTGCCAGCAGTACAGGGGTAGGAGAGACCCAGTACTTC. Protein: CASSTGVGETQYF.

This clone was found a few times. V usage is TRBV5-1 and J usage is TRBJ1-1, with no clear D. The CDR3 covers 12 residues. V was shortened by 5 bases and J by 1 base, with 6 bases between the two germline ends. Germline values: CDR1 SGHRS, CDR2 YFSETQ. The CDR3 bases are TGCGCCAGCAGACAAACGAACACTGAAGCTTTCTTT. Protein: CASRQTNTEAFF.

The CDR3 coding sequence is TGTGCCAGCAGCCTGGAGAGCGGGAGCTACGAGCAGTACTTC. Protein sequence: CASSLESGSYEQYF. The gene calls are TRBV9 and TRBJ2-7; 8 nucleotides line up with TRBD2. The CDR3 contains 14 residues. Germline V CDR1 and CDR2: SGDLS, YYNGEE. The ends lost 4 bases at V and 3 bases at J; junction bases unmatched: 6.

J is TRBJ1-5 and V is TRBV5-1, with no clear D. Germline values: CDR1 SGHRS, CDR2 YFSETQ. V was cut by 5 bases and J by 2 bases, with 11 bases left in between. The CDR3 is 14 amino acids. The DNA of the CDR3 is TGCGCCAGCAGATCAGATCCTGGCAATCAGCCCCAGCATTTT. It encodes CASRSDPGNQPQHF.

CDR3 residues: CASSREQTGENGYTF. In nucleotides, the CDR3 is TGTGCCAGCAGTCGCGAACAAACAGGGGAGAATGGCTACACCTTC. The chain employs TRBV27 and TRBJ1-2, with TRBD1 matching over 7 bases. Germline V CDR1 and CDR2: MNHEY, SMNVEV (reference sequence). V dropped 5 bases and J dropped 6; count of bases not matched to a gene: 12. There are 15 residues in the CDR3.

The chain links TRBV7-9 to TRBJ2-7; D is unresolved. The CDR3 consists of 14 residues. Trimming took off 2 bases at V and 6 bases at J, with 14 bases between the two ends. Germline CDR1 reads SEHNR; CDR2 reads FQNEAQ (reference sequence). The CDR3 sequence is CASSLSAPRGEQYF. In DNA form, the CDR3 reads TGTGCCAGCAGCTTAAGTGCTCCCCGAGGCGAGCAGTACTTC.

This chain links TRBV11-2 with TRBJ2-7; 10 positions match TRBD2. There are 17 residues in the CDR3. The germline V gene has CDR1 SGHAT and CDR2 FQNNGV. The V segment lost 5 bases and the J segment 1 base; nucleotides outside the gene matches: 11. The CDR3 sequence: CASSPTPTSGASYEQYF. CDR3 nucleotide sequence: TGTGCCAGCAGCCCGACCCCTACTAGCGGGGCTTCCTACGAGCAGTACTTC.